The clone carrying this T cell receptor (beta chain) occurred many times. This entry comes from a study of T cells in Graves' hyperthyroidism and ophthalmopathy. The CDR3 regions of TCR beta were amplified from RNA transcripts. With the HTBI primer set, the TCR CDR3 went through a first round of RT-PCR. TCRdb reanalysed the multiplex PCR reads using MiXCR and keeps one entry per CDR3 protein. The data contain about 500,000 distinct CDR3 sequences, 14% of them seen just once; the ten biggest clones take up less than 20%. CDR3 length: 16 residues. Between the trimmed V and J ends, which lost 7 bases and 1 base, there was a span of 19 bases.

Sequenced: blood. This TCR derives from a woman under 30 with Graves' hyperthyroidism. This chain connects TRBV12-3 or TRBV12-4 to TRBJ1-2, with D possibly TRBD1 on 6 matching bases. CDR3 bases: TGTGCCAGCACCCGGTCTCTGGGGGGGCGTAACTATGGCTACACCTTC. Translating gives CASTRSLGGRNYGYTF.